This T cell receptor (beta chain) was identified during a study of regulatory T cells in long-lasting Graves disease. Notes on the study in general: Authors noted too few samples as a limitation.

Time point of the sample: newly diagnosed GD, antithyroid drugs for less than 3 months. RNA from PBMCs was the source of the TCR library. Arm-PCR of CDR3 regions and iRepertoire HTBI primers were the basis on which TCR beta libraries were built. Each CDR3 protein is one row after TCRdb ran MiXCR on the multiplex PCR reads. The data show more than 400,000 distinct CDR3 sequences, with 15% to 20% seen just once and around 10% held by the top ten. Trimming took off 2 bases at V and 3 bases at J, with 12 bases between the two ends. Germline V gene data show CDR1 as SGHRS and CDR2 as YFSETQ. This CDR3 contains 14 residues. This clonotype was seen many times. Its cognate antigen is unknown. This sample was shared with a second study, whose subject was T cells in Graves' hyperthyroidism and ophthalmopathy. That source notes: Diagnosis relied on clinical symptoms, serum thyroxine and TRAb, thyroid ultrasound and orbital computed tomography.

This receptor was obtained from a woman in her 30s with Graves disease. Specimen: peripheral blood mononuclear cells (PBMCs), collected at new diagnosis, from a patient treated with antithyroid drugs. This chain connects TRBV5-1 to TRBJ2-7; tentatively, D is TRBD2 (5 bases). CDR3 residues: CASSFEGDLYEQYF. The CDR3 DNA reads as TGCGCCAGCAGCTTTGAGGGAGATCTCTACGAGCAGTACTTC.